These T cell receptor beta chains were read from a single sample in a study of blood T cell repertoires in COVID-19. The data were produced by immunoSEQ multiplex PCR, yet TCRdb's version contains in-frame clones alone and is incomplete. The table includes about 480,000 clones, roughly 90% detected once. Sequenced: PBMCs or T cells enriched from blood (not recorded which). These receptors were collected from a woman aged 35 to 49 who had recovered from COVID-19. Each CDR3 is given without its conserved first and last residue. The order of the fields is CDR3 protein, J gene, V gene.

cdr3_aa: ASSGREGSGRAGTGELF
j_call: TRBJ2-2
v_call: TRBV19

cdr3_aa: SFSGVEKLF
j_call: TRBJ1-4
v_call: TRBV20-1

cdr3_aa: ASSPISSVNTEAF
j_call: TRBJ1-1
v_call: TRBV18

cdr3_aa: ASCPGTGYGYT
j_call: TRBJ1-2
v_call: TRBV7-2

cdr3_aa: ASSPGQGFSPLH
j_call: TRBJ1-6
v_call: TRBV11-3

cdr3_aa: ASSLDGRGYGYT
j_call: TRBJ1-2
v_call: TRBV5-4

cdr3_aa: ASSFREGRPYEQY
j_call: TRBJ2-7
v_call: TRBV25-1

cdr3_aa: ATSSRTGVGTEAF
j_call: TRBJ1-1
v_call: TRBV15

cdr3_aa: ASSDTTEAF
j_call: TRBJ1-1
v_call: TRBV11-2

cdr3_aa: ASSWFRQETQY
j_call: TRBJ2-5
v_call: TRBV2

cdr3_aa: ASSRQGAPNEQF
j_call: TRBJ2-1
v_call: TRBV27

cdr3_aa: ASSLFSRGAAGNTIY
j_call: TRBJ1-3
v_call: TRBV7-6

cdr3_aa: ASSNTYGQY
j_call: TRBJ2-3
v_call: TRBV7-9

cdr3_aa: ASSVEGVGTDTQY
j_call: TRBJ2-3
v_call: TRBV9

cdr3_aa: ASSWGTGNYGYT
j_call: TRBJ1-2
v_call: TRBV5-1

cdr3_aa: SVERIRPTSEQETQY
j_call: TRBJ2-5
v_call: TRBV29-1

cdr3_aa: ASSQVVGLAGVGELF
j_call: TRBJ2-2
v_call: TRBV3-1/TRBV3-2

cdr3_aa: ASQGPLAKNIQY
j_call: TRBJ2-4
v_call: TRBV5-1

cdr3_aa: ASSPTTWGGLAGNEQF
j_call: TRBJ2-1
v_call: TRBV3-1/TRBV3-2

cdr3_aa: ASSDPLASGSGYEQY
j_call: TRBJ2-7
v_call: TRBV6-4

cdr3_aa: ASSLPGITSTSEQF
j_call: TRBJ2-1
v_call: TRBV7-2

cdr3_aa: ASKPQGLAGDNEQF
j_call: TRBJ2-1
v_call: TRBV10-2

cdr3_aa: ASSPGGTQPQH
j_call: TRBJ1-5
v_call: TRBV5-6

cdr3_aa: ASSLDLAAWETQY
j_call: TRBJ2-5
v_call: TRBV5-1

cdr3_aa: ASSQSEGYEQY
j_call: TRBJ2-7
v_call: TRBV4-3

cdr3_aa: ASRRIAGGVIEQF
j_call: TRBJ2-1
v_call: TRBV6-5

cdr3_aa: ASSISGTGRVAQY
j_call: TRBJ2-5
v_call: TRBV19

cdr3_aa: ASSEGTGLAGYEQY
j_call: TRBJ2-7
v_call: TRBV6-1

cdr3_aa: ASSRGFYGYT
j_call: TRBJ1-2
v_call: TRBV6-5

cdr3_aa: ASSQGQQNSPLH
j_call: TRBJ1-6
v_call: TRBV5-1

cdr3_aa: ASSRDTAYEQY
j_call: TRBJ2-7
v_call: TRBV7-9

cdr3_aa: AWSFRDSYGYT
j_call: TRBJ1-2
v_call: TRBV30

cdr3_aa: ASSLLVPLDSYNEQF
j_call: TRBJ2-1
v_call: TRBV18

cdr3_aa: ASSQERGHYGYT
j_call: TRBJ1-2
v_call: TRBV4-1

cdr3_aa: ASSFAGGSYNEQF
j_call: TRBJ2-1
v_call: TRBV7-2

cdr3_aa: ASSSDRGHIDEQF
j_call: TRBJ2-1
v_call: TRBV7-9

cdr3_aa: ASSEGTGVEAF
j_call: TRBJ1-1
v_call: TRBV2

cdr3_aa: ASSRDSETQYSNQPQH
j_call: TRBJ1-5
v_call: TRBV2

cdr3_aa: ASSPPTGYEQY
j_call: TRBJ2-7
v_call: TRBV3-1/TRBV3-2

cdr3_aa: ASSIQGARGYT
j_call: TRBJ1-2
v_call: TRBV19

cdr3_aa: ASSLVRGRAYEQY
j_call: TRBJ2-7
v_call: TRBV11-2

cdr3_aa: ATSARGEGGNYGYT
j_call: TRBJ1-2
v_call: TRBV19

cdr3_aa: ASSPIRPSGTQETQY
j_call: TRBJ2-5
v_call: TRBV16

cdr3_aa: SVDRRQGRVSEQY
j_call: TRBJ2-7
v_call: TRBV29-1

cdr3_aa: ASSQELGNRGNEKLF
j_call: TRBJ1-4
v_call: TRBV4-1

cdr3_aa: ASSPRQGEGEQF
j_call: TRBJ2-1
v_call: TRBV18

cdr3_aa: ASAPGNDYEQY
j_call: TRBJ2-7
v_call: TRBV19

cdr3_aa: ASSPRTSGRAIEQF
j_call: TRBJ2-1
v_call: TRBV7-2

cdr3_aa: ASRGTGGGELF
j_call: TRBJ2-2
v_call: TRBV10-2

cdr3_aa: ASRQGLTSGPYEQY
j_call: TRBJ2-7
v_call: TRBV2

cdr3_aa: ASSHRQGAIDNEKLF
j_call: TRBJ1-4
v_call: TRBV5-6

cdr3_aa: ASSPRGGNQPQH
j_call: TRBJ1-5
v_call: TRBV7-2

cdr3_aa: ASSLVRTGGAKNEQY
j_call: TRBJ2-7
v_call: TRBV7-2

cdr3_aa: ASSLSRGRAGEQY
j_call: TRBJ2-7
v_call: TRBV7-2